The 7 T cell receptor beta chains reported below all come from one sample, sequenced in a study of beta chain features in type 1 diabetes. Expressed TCRB transcripts got sequenced, as all isolated RNA was reverse transcribed. Sequencing used immunoSEQ multiplex PCR; TCRdb keeps in-frame clones, though not all of them. The sample has about 620,000 clones, 15% seen once. Sequenced material: naive CD4+ T cells from blood. The receptors were sampled from a young man in good health.

The CDR3 loop reads CASSLGDLVFYEQYF. In nucleotides, the CDR3 is TGCGCCAGCAGCTTGGGGGATCTAGTATTCTACGAGCAGTACTTC. The J gene is TRBJ2-7, the V gene TRBV5-1; D unclear. Germline CDR1 and CDR2: SGHRS and YFSETQ. Trimming pared 0 bases from V and 3 bases from J, leaving 13 bases between. The CDR3 loop spans 15 amino acids.

There are a few counts of this clone. This rearrangement joins TRBV14 to TRBJ2-3; unclear D gene. Germline assignment: CDR1 SGHDN and CDR2 FVKESK. Trimming removed 4 bases at V and 6 bases at J, with 23 bases between. The CDR3 is made up of 17 amino acids. CDR3 coding DNA: TGTGCCAGCAGCCCACGGATCAGTCAGCACACTGCGGATACGCAGTATTTT. Translated, it gives CASSPRISQHTADTQYF. Variable domain in full (rest from reference TRBV14 and TRBJ2-3): EAGVTQFPSHSVIEKGQTVTLRCDPISGHDNLYWYRRVMGKEIKFLLHFVKESKQDESGMPNNRFLAERTGGTYSTLKVQPAELEDSGVYFCASSPRISQHTADTQYFGPGTRLTVL.

This rearrangement joins TRBV5-1 to TRBJ2-1, with a tentative D call TRBD2 (6 bases). Germline V gives CDR1 SGHRS, CDR2 YFSETQ. V lost 4 bases, J lost 4 bases, and 12 bases lay in between. The CDR3 loop spans 14 amino acids. The CDR3 protein is CASSPGLRYNEQFF. The CDR3 DNA is TGCGCCAGCAGCCCGGGACTGAGGTACAATGAGCAGTTCTTC.

This clone has a handful of counts. The chain links TRBV19 to TRBJ2-2; D is possibly TRBD2 (5 bases). The ends were cut back, 3 bases at V and 1 base at J, with 9 bases in the middle. The CDR3 covers 15 residues. The germline gives CDR1 LNHDA, CDR2 SQIVND (reference sequence). The CDR3 DNA sequence: TGTGCCAGTAGTATCAAACTAGGGAACACCGGGGAGCTGTTTTTT. Its protein product is CASSIKLGNTGELFF.

In this sample, this clone turned up a few times. The chain employs TRBV29-1 and TRBJ2-7; TRBD2 matches 8 bases. The trim removed 5 bases at V and 3 bases at J, leaving 12 bases unmatched. The CDR3 is made up of 15 amino acids. The germline V gene encodes CDR1 SQVTM and CDR2 ANQGSEA. The CDR3 loop reads CSVRIGLSGGYEQYF. CDR3 DNA sequence: TGCAGCGTTCGAATCGGACTGAGCGGGGGCTACGAGCAGTACTTC.

The V call is TRBV9, the J call TRBJ2-3; D is ambiguous. The germline V gene encodes CDR1 SGDLS and CDR2 YYNGEE. The CDR3 has 15 amino acids. Trimming left V 0 bases short and J 3 bases short, with 11 bases between. The CDR3 region is CASSVEVSQTDTQYF. The CDR3 DNA reads TGTGCCAGCAGCGTAGAAGTCAGCCAAACAGATACGCAGTATTTT.

This chain links TRBV5-4 with TRBJ2-5; the match to TRBD1 covers 11 bases. The germline V gene encodes CDR1 SGHNT and CDR2 YYREEE (reference sequence). Trimming at V came to 4 bases and at J to 4 bases, leaving 3 bases not matched to a gene. The CDR3 sequence is 14 residues long. The CDR3 protein is CASSPGTGGETQYF. CDR3 nucleotide sequence: TGTGCCAGCAGCCCAGGGACAGGGGGAGAGACCCAGTACTTC.